The source of this TCR beta chain is a study of technical replicates of blood from a few donors. The method was immunoSEQ multiplex PCR; TCRdb's version includes in-frame clones alone and lacks a portion of them. The sample contains around 80,000 clones, 95% to 98% of which appear only once. V trimming: 4 bases; J trimming: 1 base; junction bases outside the gene matches: 7. The CDR3 has 15 amino acids. Germline V CDR1 and CDR2: SGHTS, YDEGEE. This clone was seen only once. The chain couples TRBV5-8 to TRBJ1-1; 7 bases line up with TRBD1. The sample was T cells isolated from PBMCs. The receptor's source is a human donor in good health. CDR3 nucleotides: TGTGCCAGCAGCCGGGACAGTCGGAGGAACACTGAAGCTTTCTTT. Encoded protein: CASSRDSRRNTEAFF.